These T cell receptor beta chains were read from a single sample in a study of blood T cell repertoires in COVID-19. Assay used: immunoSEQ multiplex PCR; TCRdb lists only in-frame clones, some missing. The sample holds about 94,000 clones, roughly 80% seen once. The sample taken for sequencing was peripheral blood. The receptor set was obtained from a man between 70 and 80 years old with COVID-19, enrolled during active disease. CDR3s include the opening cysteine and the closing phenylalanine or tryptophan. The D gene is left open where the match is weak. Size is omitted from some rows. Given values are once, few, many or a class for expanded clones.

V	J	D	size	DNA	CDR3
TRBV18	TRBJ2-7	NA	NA	TGTGCCAGCTCACCGATGACTAGATCATGGGAGCAGTACTTC	CASSPMTRSWEQYF
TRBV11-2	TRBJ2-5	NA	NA	TGTGCCAGCAGCTTAGGGCTGACACAAGAGACCCAGTACTTC	CASSLGLTQETQYF
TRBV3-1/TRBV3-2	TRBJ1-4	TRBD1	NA	TGTGCCAGCAGCCAAGAACCCGGACAGGGGGCTAATGAAAAACTGTTTTTT	CASSQEPGQGANEKLFF
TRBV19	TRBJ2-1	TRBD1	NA	TGTGCCAGTAGTAGACGGGACAGGGGGAGTTATAGTGAGCAGTTCTTC	CASSRRDRGSYSEQFF
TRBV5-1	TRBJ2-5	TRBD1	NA	TGCGCCAGCAGCTGGGGGACAGACCAAGAGACCCAGTACTTC	CASSWGTDQETQYF
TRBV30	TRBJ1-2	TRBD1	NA	TGTGCCTTCCTGACGTCCCTCCCCCGTGGGACAGGGGTGATTGGCTACACCTTC	CAFLTSLPRGTGVIGYTF
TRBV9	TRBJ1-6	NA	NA	TGTGCCAGCAGCGTAGCTCCGGGATATAATTCACCCCTCCACTTT	CASSVAPGYNSPLHF
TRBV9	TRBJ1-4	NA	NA	TGTGCCAGCAGCGCAACAGGGTGGGGTGAAAAACTGTTTTTT	CASSATGWGEKLFF
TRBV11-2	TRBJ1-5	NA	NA	TGTGCCAGCAGCCAATCAGGATTCAATCAGCCCCAGCATTTT	CASSQSGFNQPQHF
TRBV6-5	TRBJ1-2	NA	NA	TGTGCCAGCAGTTACTCGATCTTGGGAGTCTATGGCTACACCTTC	CASSYSILGVYGYTF
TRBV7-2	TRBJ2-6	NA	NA	TGTGCCAGCAGCTTACGAGTGGCGACAGTCCGCTCTGGGGCCAACGTCCTGACTTTC	CASSLRVATVRSGANVLTF
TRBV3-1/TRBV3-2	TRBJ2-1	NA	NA	TGTGCCAGCAGCCCCCAGGGCGGGGCAGTTAACAATGAGCAGTTCTTC	CASSPQGGAVNNEQFF
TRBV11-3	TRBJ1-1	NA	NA	TGTGCCAGCAGCTTAACCGGGACTGAAGCTTTCTTT	CASSLTGTEAFF
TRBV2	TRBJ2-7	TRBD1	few	TGTGCCAGCAGGACAGGGGACAACGAGCAGTACTTC	CASRTGDNEQYF
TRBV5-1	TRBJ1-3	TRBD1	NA	TGCGCCAGCAGCGTACAGGGGTCTGGAAACACCATATATTTT	CASSVQGSGNTIYF
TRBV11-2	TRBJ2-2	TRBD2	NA	TGTGCCAGCAGCTTAATTAGAGGCGGGAGGATACTCACCGGGGAGCTGTTTTTT	CASSLIRGGRILTGELFF
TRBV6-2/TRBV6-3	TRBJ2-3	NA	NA	TGTGCCAGCAGTTACATGGGACTCGCAACAGATACGCAGTATTTT	CASSYMGLATDTQYF
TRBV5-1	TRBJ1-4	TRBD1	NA	TGCGCCAGCAGCTCGGGACAGGGGAGCGAAAAACTGTTTTTT	CASSSGQGSEKLFF
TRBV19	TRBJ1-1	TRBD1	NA	TGTGCCAGTCGGACAGGGGGAGTGGTCACTGAAGCTTTCTTT	CASRTGGVVTEAFF
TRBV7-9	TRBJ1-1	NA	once	TGTGCCAGCAGCCCCGAGGCGAATCGGGCTTTCTTT	CASSPEANRAFF
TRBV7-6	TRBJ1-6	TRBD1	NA	TGTGCCAGCAGCTGGGGACAGGGGAATTCACCCCTCCACTTT	CASSWGQGNSPLHF
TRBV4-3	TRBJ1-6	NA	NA	TGCGCCAGCAGCCAAGAGAGTGGTTCACCCCTCCACTTT	CASSQESGSPLHF
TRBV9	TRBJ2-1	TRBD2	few	TGTGCCAGCAGCAGGACTAGCGGGGCCTACAATGAGCAGTTCTTC	CASSRTSGAYNEQFF
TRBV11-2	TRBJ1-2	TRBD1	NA	TGTGCCAGCAGCACCGGGACAGACTATGGCTACACCTTC	CASSTGTDYGYTF
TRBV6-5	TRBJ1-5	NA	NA	TGTGCCAGCAGTCCTACCATAGGGGAGCCCCAGCATTTT	CASSPTIGEPQHF
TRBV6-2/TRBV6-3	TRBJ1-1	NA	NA	TGTGCCAGCAGTTACTCGAGTTTACGGACTGAAGCTTTCTTT	CASSYSSLRTEAFF
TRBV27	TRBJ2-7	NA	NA	TGTGCCAGCAGTTCCAACTACGAGCAGTACTTC	CASSSNYEQYF
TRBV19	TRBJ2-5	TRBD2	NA	TGTGCCAGTAGTCTCCTGGGGGGGGGCCAAGAGACCCAGTACTTC	CASSLLGGGQETQYF
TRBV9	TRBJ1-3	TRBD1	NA	TGTGCCAGCAGCGCGGACAGGGTTGGAAACACCATATATTTT	CASSADRVGNTIYF
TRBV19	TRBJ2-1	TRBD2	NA	TGTGCCAGTAGCGACCGACTAGCGGGCTACTACAATGAGCAGTTCTTC	CASSDRLAGYYNEQFF
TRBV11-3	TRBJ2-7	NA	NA	TGTGCCAGCAGCTTAGATTATGGCAAGTCCTACGAGCAGTACTTC	CASSLDYGKSYEQYF
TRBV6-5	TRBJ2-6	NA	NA	TGTGCCAGCCGTTCAGCGGGCGTAGGGGCCAACGTCCTGACTTTC	CASRSAGVGANVLTF
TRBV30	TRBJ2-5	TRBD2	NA	TGTGCCTGGACCCCGGCTAGCGGGAGGAAGGAGACCCAGTACTTC	CAWTPASGRKETQYF
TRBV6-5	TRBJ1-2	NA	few	TGTGCCAGCAGGGTCGGCTATGGCTACACCTTC	CASRVGYGYTF
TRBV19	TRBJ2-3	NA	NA	TGTGCCAGTAGTATACAGACTAGCACAGATACGCAGTATTTT	CASSIQTSTDTQYF
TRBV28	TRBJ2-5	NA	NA	TGTGCCAGCAGGCTAACCCAAGAGACCCAGTACTTC	CASRLTQETQYF
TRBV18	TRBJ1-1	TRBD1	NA	TGTGCCAGCTCACCAGGACAGGGGAACACTGAAGCTTTCTTT	CASSPGQGNTEAFF
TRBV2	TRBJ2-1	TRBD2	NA	TGTGCCAGCACCGGACTAGCGGGAGACAATGAGCAGTTCTTC	CASTGLAGDNEQFF
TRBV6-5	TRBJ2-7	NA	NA	TGTGCCAGCAGTTATTCTTTCGACGAGCAGTACTTC	CASSYSFDEQYF
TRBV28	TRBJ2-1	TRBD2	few	TGTGCCAGCAGTTACGGACTAGCGGGAGCCAGCTCCTACAATGAGCAGTTCTTC	CASSYGLAGASSYNEQFF
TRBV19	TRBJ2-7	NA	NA	TGTGCCAGTAGTATAGAAAAACAACGTGGCGAGCAGTACTTC	CASSIEKQRGEQYF
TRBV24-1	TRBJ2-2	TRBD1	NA	TGTGCCACCAGTGATCCGTTAACGGACAGGTTGGGGGAGCTGTTTTTT	CATSDPLTDRLGELFF
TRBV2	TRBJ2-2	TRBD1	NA	TGTGCCAGCAGCCAACAGGGGAACGGGGAGCTGTTTTTT	CASSQQGNGELFF
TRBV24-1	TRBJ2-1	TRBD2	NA	TGTGCCACCAGTGATAGAGCGGGGGGTGAGCAGTTCTTC	CATSDRAGGEQFF
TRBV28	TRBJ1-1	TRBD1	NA	TGTGCGGGATCGGACAGGGGGAGGGAAGCTTTCTTT	CAGSDRGREAFF
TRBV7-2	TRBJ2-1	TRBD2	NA	TGTGCCAGCAGCTTAAGGGGACTAGCGGGAGCCAATGAGCAGTTCTTC	CASSLRGLAGANEQFF
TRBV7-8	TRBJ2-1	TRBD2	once	TGTGCCAGCAGCACTCTAGCGGGAGGGCCAAGTGAGCAGTTCTTC	CASSTLAGGPSEQFF
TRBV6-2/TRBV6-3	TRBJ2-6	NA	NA	TGTGCCAGCAGTTCCCCCGCGAGGGCTGGGGCCAACGTCCTGACTTTC	CASSSPARAGANVLTF
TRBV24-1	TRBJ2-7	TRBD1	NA	TGTGCCACCCTTGGACAGGGGGCTAACGAGCAGTACTTC	CATLGQGANEQYF
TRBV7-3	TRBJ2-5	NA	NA	TGTGCCAGCAGCTTAAGGGCGGGTCAAGAGACCCAGTACTTC	CASSLRAGQETQYF
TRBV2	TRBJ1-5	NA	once	TGTGCCTCCTCGACAAATCTGGGTAATCAGCCCCAGCATTTT	CASSTNLGNQPQHF